Included here is one T cell receptor beta chain sequence, with context. Its antigen is unidentified. Expressed TCRB transcripts were sequenced because the isolated RNA had all been reverse transcribed beforehand. The protocol was immunoSEQ multiplex PCR, while the TCRdb copy is restricted to in-frame clones and leaves out a portion. The repertoire includes around 250,000 clones, about 23% of them detected once, and around 0.013% sits in the top ten. The data are from a study of beta chain features in type 1 diabetes. Trimming stripped 2 bases from V and 5 bases from J, with 19 bases between. The CDR3 consists of 17 residues. Per the germline V gene, CDR1 is SGHVS and CDR2 is FQNEAQ. Staining for CD45RO/CCR7/CD25/CD127/CD95/CD27 allowed sorting of CD4+ naive, central memory, regulatory and stem cell-like memory cells. Once sorted, every population was more than 95% pure. Whole-study findings and limits: VDJ junctions sequenced from type 1 diabetes patients showed fewer insertions and more deletions. The study found that naive, central memory and Treg TCRB repertoires appeared more similar in patients than in healthy donors. Moderate yet significant TCRB CDR3 shortening was seen in Type 1 diabetes patients in all four CD4+ subsets.

The sequenced sample consisted of naive CD4+ T cells from blood. V gene TRBV7-8 combines with J gene TRBJ2-1; TRBD2 is a possible D gene (6 bases). The source is a woman under 40 with type 1 diabetes. DNA of the CDR3: TGTGCCAGCAGCTTAAGGGGAGTCGGTAGCGGCCACAATGAGCAGTTCTTC. Protein: CASSLRGVGSGHNEQFF.